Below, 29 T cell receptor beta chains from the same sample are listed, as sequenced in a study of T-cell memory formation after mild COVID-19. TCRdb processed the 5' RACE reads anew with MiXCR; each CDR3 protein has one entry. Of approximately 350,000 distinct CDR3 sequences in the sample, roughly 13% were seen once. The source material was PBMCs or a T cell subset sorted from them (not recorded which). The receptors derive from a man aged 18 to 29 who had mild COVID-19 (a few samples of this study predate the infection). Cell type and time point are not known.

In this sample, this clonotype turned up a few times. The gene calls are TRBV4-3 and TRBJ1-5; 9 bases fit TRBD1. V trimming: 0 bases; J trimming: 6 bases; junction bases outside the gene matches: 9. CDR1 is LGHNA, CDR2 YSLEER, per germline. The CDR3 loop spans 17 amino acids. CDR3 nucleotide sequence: TGCGCCAGCAGCCAAGATGGTACAGGGGGCAGAAGTCAGCCCCAGCATTTT. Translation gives CASSQDGTGGRSQPQHF.

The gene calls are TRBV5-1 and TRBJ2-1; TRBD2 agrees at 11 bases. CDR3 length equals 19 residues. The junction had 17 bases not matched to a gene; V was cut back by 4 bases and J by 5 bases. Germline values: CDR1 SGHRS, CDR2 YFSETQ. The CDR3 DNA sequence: TGCGCCAGCAGCCTCGTGGGACAGGGTAGCGGGGGGGCCAACAATGAGCAGTTCTTC. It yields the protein CASSLVGQGSGGANNEQFF.

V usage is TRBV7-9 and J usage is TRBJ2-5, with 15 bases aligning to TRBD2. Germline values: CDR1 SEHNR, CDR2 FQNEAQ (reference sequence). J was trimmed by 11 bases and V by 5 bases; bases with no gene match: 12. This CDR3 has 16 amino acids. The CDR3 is CASSNPGLAGGHGQYF. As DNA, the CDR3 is TGTGCCAGCAGCAACCCGGGACTAGCGGGGGGACACGGGCAGTACTTC.

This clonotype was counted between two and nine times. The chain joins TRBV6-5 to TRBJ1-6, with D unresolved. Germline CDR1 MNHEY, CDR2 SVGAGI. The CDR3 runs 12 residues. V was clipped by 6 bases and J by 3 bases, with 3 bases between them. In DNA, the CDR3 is TGTGCCAGCAGGGTCTATAATTCACCCCTCCACTTT. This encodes CASRVYNSPLHF.

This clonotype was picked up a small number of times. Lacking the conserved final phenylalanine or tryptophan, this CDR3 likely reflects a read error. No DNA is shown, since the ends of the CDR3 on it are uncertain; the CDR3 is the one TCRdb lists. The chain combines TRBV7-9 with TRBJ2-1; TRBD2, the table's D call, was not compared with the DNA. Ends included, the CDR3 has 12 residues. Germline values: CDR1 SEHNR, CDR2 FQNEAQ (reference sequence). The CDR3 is CASSLNVASSTV.

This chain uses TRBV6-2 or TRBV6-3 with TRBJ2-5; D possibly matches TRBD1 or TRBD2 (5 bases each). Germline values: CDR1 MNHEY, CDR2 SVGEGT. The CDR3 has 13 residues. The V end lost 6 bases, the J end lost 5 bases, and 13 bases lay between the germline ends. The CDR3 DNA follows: TGTGCCAGCAGCGACGGGGCGTCGGAGACCCAGTACTTC. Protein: CASSDGASETQYF.

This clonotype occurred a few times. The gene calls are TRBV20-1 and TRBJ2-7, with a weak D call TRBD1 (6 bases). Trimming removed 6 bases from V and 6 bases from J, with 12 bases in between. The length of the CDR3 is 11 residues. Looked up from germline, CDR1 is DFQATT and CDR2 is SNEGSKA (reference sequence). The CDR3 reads CSAAQGGEQYV. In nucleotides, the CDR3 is TGCAGTGCGGCACAGGGCGGCGAGCAGTACGTC.

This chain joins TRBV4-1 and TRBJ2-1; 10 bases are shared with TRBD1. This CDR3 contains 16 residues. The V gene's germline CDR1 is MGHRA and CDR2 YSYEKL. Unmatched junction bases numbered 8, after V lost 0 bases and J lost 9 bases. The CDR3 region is CASSQEPRTGGLEQFF. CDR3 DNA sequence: TGCGCCAGCAGCCAAGAGCCCCGGACAGGGGGTCTTGAGCAGTTCTTC.

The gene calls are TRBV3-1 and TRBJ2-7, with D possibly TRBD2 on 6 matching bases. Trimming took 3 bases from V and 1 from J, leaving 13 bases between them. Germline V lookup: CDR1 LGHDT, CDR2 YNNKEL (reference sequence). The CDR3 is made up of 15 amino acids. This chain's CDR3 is CASSQTGVMSYEQYF. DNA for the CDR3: TGTGCCAGCAGCCAGACGGGGGTGATGTCCTACGAGCAGTACTTC.

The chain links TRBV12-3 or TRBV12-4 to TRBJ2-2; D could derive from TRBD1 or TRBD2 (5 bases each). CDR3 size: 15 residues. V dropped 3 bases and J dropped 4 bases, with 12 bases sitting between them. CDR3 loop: CASSLRGGVTGELFF. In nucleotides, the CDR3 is TGTGCCAGCAGTTTGAGGGGTGGGGTCACCGGGGAGCTGTTTTTT.

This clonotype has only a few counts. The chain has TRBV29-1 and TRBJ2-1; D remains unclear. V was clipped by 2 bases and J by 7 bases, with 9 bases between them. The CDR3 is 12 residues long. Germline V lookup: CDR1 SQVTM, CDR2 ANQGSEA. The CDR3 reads CSVEPGRNEQFF. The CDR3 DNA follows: TGCAGCGTTGAACCCGGCCGAAATGAGCAGTTCTTC.

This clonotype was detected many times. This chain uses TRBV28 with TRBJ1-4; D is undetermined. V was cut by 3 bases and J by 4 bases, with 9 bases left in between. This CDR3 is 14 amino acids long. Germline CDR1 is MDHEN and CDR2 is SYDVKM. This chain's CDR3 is CASSLESLNEKLFF. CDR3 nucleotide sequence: TGTGCCAGCAGTTTGGAGTCCCTTAATGAAAAACTGTTTTTT.

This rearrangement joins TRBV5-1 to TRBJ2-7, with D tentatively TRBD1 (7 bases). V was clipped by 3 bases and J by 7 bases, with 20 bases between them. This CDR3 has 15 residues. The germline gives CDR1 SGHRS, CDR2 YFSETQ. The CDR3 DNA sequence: TGCGCCAGCAGCTGGGGGGACAGCCTGGGTTCGGAGCAGTACGTC. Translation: CASSWGDSLGSEQYV.

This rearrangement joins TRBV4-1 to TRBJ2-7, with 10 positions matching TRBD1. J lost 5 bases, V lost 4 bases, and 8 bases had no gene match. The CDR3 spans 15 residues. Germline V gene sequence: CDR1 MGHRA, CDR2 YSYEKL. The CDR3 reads CASSPHGTGADEQYF. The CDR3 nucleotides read TGCGCCAGCAGCCCACATGGGACAGGGGCGGACGAGCAGTACTTC.

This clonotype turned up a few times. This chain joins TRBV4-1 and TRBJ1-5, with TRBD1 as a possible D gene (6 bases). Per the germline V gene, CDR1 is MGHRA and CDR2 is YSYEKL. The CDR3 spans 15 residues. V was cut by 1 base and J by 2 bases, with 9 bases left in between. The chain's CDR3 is CASSQVTGGNQPQHF. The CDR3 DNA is TGCGCCAGCAGCCAAGTGACAGGCGGCAATCAGCCCCAGCATTTT.

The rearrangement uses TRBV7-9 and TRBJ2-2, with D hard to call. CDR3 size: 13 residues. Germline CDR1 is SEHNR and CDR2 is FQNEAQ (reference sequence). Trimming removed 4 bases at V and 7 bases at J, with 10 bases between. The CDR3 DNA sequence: TGTGCCAGCAGCTACACCTCAATCGGGGAGCTGTTTTTT. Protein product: CASSYTSIGELFF.

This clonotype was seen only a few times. In nucleotides, the CDR3 is TGTGCCAGCAGGTATCCGGGACAGAACACTGAAGCTTTCTTT. Translating it yields CASRYPGQNTEAFF. The genes are TRBV6-5 and TRBJ1-1, with D maybe TRBD1 (6 bases). The length of the CDR3 is 14 residues. Per the germline V gene, CDR1 is MNHEY and CDR2 is SVGAGI. With 6 bases removed from V and 1 base from J, the gap between germline ends came to 12 bases.

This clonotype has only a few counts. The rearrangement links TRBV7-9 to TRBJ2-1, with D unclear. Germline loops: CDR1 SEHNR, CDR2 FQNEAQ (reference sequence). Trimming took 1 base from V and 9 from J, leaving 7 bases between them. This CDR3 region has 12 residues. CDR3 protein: CASSLVATEQFF. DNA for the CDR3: TGTGCCAGCAGCTTAGTCGCGACTGAGCAGTTCTTC.

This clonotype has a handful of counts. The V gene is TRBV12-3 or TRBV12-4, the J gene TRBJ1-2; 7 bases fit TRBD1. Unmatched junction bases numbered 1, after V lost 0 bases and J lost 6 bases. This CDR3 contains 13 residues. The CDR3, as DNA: TGTGCCAGCAGTTTAGCAGGGGGCAATGGCTACACCTTC. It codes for CASSLAGGNGYTF.

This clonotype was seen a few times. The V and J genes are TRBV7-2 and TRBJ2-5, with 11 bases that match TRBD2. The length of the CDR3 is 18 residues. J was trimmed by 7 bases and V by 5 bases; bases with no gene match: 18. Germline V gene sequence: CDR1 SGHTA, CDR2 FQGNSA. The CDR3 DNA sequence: TGTGCCAGCAGCGTAGAGCTAGCGGGGGGCCCCGGATTTAGGACCCAGTACTTC. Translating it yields CASSVELAGGPGFRTQYF. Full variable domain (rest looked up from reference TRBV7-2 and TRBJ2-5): GAGVSQSPSNKVTEKGKDVELRCDPISGHTALYWYRQSLGQGLEFLIYFQGNSAPDKSGLPSDRFSAERTGGSVSTLTIQRTQQEDSAVYLCASSVELAGGPGFRTQYFGPGTRLLVL.

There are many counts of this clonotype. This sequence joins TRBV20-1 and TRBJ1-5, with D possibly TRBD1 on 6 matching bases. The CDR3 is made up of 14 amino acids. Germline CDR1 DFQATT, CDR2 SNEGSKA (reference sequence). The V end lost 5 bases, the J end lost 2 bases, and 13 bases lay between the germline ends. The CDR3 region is CSAYPQGGNQPQHF. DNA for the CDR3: TGCAGTGCTTATCCACAGGGAGGCAATCAGCCCCAGCATTTT.

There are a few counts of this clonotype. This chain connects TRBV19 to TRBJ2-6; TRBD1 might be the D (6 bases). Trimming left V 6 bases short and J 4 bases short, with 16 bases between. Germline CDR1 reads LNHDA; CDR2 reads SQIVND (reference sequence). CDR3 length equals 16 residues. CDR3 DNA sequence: TGTGCCAGTAGCTCCGGACAGTTTGCGGGGGCCAACGTCCTGACTTTC. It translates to CASSSGQFAGANVLTF.

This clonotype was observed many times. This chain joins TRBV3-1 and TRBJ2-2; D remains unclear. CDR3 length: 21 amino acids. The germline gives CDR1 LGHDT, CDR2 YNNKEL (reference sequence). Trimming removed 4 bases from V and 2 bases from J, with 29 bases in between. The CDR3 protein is CASSPTPGTTRRSTNTGELFF. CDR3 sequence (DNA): TGTGCCAGCAGCCCTACCCCGGGCACCACCAGGAGAAGTACAAACACCGGGGAGCTGTTTTTT.

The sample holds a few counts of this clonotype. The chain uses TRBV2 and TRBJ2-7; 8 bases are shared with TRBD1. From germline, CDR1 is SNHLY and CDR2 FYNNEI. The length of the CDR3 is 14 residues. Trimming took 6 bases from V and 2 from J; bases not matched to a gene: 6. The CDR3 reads CASSLAGGAYEQYV. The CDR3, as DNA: TGTGCCAGCAGCCTCGCAGGGGGCGCCTACGAGCAGTACGTC.

The CDR3 DNA is TGTGCCAGCAGTGAATTTTTGGGGGGGGCGAGGGAGACCCAGTACTTC. Translating gives CASSEFLGGARETQYF. The genes are TRBV25-1 and TRBJ2-5; weak D call: TRBD2 (7 bases). Trimming removed 1 base at V and 5 bases at J, with 17 bases between. CDR3 length: 16 amino acids. Germline V CDR1 and CDR2: MGHDK, SYGVNS.

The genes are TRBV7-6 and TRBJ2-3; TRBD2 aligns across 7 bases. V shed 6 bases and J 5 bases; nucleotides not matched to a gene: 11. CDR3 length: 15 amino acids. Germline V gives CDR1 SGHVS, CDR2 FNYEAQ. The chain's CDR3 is CASSSGRGRGDTQYF. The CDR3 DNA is TGTGCCAGCAGTTCAGGGAGGGGAAGGGGAGATACGCAGTATTTT.

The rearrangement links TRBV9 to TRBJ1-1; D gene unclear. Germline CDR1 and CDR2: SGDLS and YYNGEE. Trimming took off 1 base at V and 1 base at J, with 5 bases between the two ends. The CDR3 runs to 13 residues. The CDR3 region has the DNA TGTGCCAGCAGCGTATACGGGAACACTGAAGCTTTCTTT. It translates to CASSVYGNTEAFF.

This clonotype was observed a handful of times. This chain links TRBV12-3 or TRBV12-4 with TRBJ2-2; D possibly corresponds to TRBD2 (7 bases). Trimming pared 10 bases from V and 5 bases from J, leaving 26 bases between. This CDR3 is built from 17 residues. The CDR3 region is CATTPAGGGGRTGELFF. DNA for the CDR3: TGTGCCACTACGCCTGCCGGGGGCGGGGGTAGGACCGGGGAGCTGTTTTTT.

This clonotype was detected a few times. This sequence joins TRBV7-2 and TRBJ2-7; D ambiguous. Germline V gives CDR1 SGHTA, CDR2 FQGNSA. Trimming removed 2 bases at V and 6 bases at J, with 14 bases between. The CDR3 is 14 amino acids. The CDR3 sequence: CASSLLGSGFEQYF. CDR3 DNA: TGTGCCAGCAGCTTATTGGGGTCGGGCTTCGAGCAGTACTTC.